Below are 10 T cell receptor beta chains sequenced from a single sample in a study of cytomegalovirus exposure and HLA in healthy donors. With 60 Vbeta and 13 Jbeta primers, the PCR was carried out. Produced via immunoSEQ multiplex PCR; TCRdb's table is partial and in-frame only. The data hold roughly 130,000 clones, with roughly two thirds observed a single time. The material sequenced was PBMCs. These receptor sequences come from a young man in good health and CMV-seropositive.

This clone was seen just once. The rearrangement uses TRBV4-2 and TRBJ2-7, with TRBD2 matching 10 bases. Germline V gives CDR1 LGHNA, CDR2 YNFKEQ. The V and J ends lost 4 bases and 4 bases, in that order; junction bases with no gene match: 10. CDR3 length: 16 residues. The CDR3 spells CASSRPTSGLSYEQYF. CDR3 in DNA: TGTGCCAGCAGCCGCCCGACTAGCGGGCTTTCTTACGAGCAGTACTTC.

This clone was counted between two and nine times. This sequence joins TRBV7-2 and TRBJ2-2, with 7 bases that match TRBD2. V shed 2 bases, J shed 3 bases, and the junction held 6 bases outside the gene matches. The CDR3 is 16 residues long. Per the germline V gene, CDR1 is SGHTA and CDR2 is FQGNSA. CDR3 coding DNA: TGTGCCAGCAGCTTATTTGGCGGGAGCTACACCGGGGAGCTGTTTTTT. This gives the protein CASSLFGGSYTGELFF.

CDR3 sequence: CASSSTTGGGTEAFF. The CDR3 DNA sequence: TGTGCCAGCAGTTCAACAACAGGGGGTGGAACTGAAGCTTTCTTT. J is TRBJ1-1 and V is TRBV6-6; 8 nucleotides agree with TRBD1. Per germline, CDR1 MNHNY and CDR2 SVGAGI (reference sequence). The CDR3 has 15 residues. V trimming: 4 bases; J trimming: 5 bases; junction bases outside the gene matches: 9.

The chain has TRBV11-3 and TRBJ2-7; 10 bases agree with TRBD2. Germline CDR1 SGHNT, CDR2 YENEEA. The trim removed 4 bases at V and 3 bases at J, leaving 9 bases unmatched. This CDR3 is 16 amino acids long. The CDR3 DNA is TGTGCCAGCAGCTCCCCTCGGACTAGCGGAAACTACGAGCAGTACTTC. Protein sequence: CASSSPRTSGNYEQYF.

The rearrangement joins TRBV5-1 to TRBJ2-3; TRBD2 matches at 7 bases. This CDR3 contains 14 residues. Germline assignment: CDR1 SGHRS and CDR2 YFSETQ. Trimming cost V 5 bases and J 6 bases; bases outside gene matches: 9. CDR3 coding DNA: TGCGCCAGCAGGACTAGCCCTCAGTACGATACGCAGTATTTT. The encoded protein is CASRTSPQYDTQYF.

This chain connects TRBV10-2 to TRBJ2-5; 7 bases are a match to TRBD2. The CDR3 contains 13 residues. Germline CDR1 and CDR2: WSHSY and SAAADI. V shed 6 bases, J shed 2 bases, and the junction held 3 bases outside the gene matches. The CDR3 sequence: CASRRGLQETQYF. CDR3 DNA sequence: TGCGCCAGCAGGAGGGGACTACAAGAGACCCAGTACTTC.

The CDR3 reads CASSDLRDRVPNTEAFF. The CDR3 nucleotides read TGTGCCAGCAGCGACCTCCGGGACAGGGTTCCTAACACTGAAGCTTTCTTT. The chain is built from TRBV2 and TRBJ1-1; TRBD1 aligns across 9 bases. Looked up from germline, CDR1 is SNHLY and CDR2 is FYNNEI. Trimming cost V 6 bases and J 2 bases; bases outside gene matches: 13. This CDR3 spans 17 amino acids.

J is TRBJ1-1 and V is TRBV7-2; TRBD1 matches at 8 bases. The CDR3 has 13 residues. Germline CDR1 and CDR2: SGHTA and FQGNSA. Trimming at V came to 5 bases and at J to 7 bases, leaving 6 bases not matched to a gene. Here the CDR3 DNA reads TGTGCCAGCAGCGGCAGACAGGGGAATGAAGCTTTCTTT. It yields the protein CASSGRQGNEAFF. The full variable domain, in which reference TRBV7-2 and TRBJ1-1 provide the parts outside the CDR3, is GAGVSQSPSNKVTEKGKDVELRCDPISGHTALYWYRQSLGQGLEFLIYFQGNSAPDKSGLPSDRFSAERTGGSVSTLTIQRTQQEDSAVYLCASSGRQGNEAFFGQGTRLTVV.

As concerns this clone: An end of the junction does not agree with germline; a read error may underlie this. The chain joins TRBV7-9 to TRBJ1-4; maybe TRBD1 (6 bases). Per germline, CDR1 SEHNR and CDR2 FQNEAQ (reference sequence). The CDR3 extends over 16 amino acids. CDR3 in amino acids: CSSSLTSGGPNEKLFF. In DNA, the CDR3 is TGTTCCAGCAGCTTAACCTCGGGGGGGCCTAATGAAAAACTGTTTTTT.

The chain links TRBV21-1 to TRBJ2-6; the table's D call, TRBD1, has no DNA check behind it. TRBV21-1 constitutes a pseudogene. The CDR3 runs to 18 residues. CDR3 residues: CASSNPGQGRTGANVLTF. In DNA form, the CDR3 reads TGTGCCAGCAGCAATCCGGGACAGGGTAGGACTGGGGCCAACGTCCTGACTTTC.